These T cell receptor beta chains were read from a single sample in a study of blood T cell repertoires in COVID-19. Sequenced by immunoSEQ multiplex PCR; TCRdb stores in-frame clones only, minus some. The sample has 130,000 or so clones; around nine tenths are singletons. The specimen was peripheral blood. These receptors originate from a woman in her 70s with COVID-19, enrolled during active disease. CDR3s include the opening cysteine and the closing phenylalanine or tryptophan. The D gene is left open where the match is weak. Clone size is shown for a subset of rows, as once, few, many or a class of expanded clone.

TRBJ2-7,-,TRBV2,-,CASTRFKDGGEQYF,TGTGCCAGCACGCGGTTTAAGGACGGAGGCGAGCAGTACTTC
TRBJ2-6,-,TRBV2,TRBD1,CASRLQGDSGANVLTF,TGTGCCAGCAGGCTACAGGGGGACTCTGGGGCCAACGTCCTGACTTTC
TRBJ2-1,-,TRBV7-8,TRBD2,CASSSPTSGGGLEQFF,TGTGCCAGCAGCTCCCCAACTAGCGGGGGGGGGCTAGAGCAGTTCTTC
TRBJ2-7,-,TRBV5-1,-,CASSLEPEGSGYEQYF,TGCGCCAGCAGCCTCGAACCGGAGGGGTCCGGCTACGAGCAGTACTTC
TRBJ1-5,-,TRBV28,-,CASSLSWQINQPQHF,TGTGCCAGCAGTTTATCTTGGCAGATTAATCAGCCCCAGCATTTT
TRBJ2-5,-,TRBV24-1,-,CATSDLAGGETQYF,TGTGCCACCAGTGATTTAGCAGGAGGGGAGACCCAGTACTTC
TRBJ1-2,-,TRBV6-2/TRBV6-3,TRBD1,CASTPGQGYGYTF,TGTGCCAGCACCCCGGGACAGGGCTATGGCTACACCTTC
TRBJ2-1,few,TRBV3-1/TRBV3-2,-,CASSPGGRSSYNEQFF,TGTGCCAGCAGCCCCGGTGGGAGGAGCTCCTACAATGAGCAGTTCTTC
TRBJ1-1,-,TRBV18,TRBD1,CASSPSPDRAPEAFF,TGTGCCAGCTCACCATCCCCGGACAGGGCGCCTGAAGCTTTCTTT
TRBJ2-2,-,TRBV18,-,CASSPYTGTNTGELFF,TGTGCCAGCTCACCTTATACAGGGACGAACACCGGGGAGCTGTTTTTT
TRBJ2-1,-,TRBV2,TRBD1,CASSRQGSYNEQFF,TGTGCCAGCAGTCGACAGGGATCGTACAATGAGCAGTTCTTC
TRBJ1-5,-,TRBV28,TRBD1,CASSLPSTGVLVFRNQPQHF,TGTGCCAGCAGCCTCCCCTCCACAGGGGTTCTGGTCTTTCGCAATCAGCCCCAGCATTTT
TRBJ2-7,few,TRBV7-8,TRBD1,CASSPLRQGNSAYEQYF,TGTGCCAGCAGCCCACTCCGACAGGGCAACTCTGCCTACGAGCAGTACTTC
TRBJ1-1,-,TRBV6-4,-,CASSNPGGGSVNTEAFF,TGTGCCAGCAGCAATCCGGGAGGGGGGTCCGTGAACACTGAAGCTTTCTTT
TRBJ2-7,-,TRBV27,-,CASRRDYEQYF,TGTGCCAGCAGACGCGACTACGAGCAGTACTTC
TRBJ1-4,-,TRBV6-6,TRBD1,CASDETGVREKLFF,TGTGCCAGCGACGAGACAGGGGTGAGGGAAAAACTGTTTTTT
TRBJ1-2,-,TRBV19,TRBD1,CASSIRDLGTGGFAGYTF,TGTGCCAGTAGTATACGGGACCTCGGAACAGGGGGTTTTGCTGGCTACACCTTC
TRBJ2-2,few,TRBV30,-,CAWHPGTWNTGELFF,TGTGCCTGGCATCCCGGGACATGGAACACCGGGGAGCTGTTTTTT
TRBJ1-1,-,TRBV5-4,-,CASSRSTGNTEAFF,TGTGCCAGCAGTCGATCGACAGGGAACACTGAAGCTTTCTTT
TRBJ1-5,-,TRBV6-5,TRBD1,CASSRDRDSNQPQHF,TGTGCCAGCAGCCGGGACAGAGATAGCAATCAGCCCCAGCATTTT
TRBJ1-6,-,TRBV28,TRBD1,CASSSEGQTNSPLHF,TGTGCCAGCAGTTCGGAGGGACAGACTAATTCACCCCTCCACTTT
TRBJ2-1,once,TRBV18,TRBD2,CASSLRTGGSSYNEQFF,TGTGCCAGCTCATTGCGGACGGGGGGAAGCTCCTACAATGAGCAGTTCTTC
TRBJ2-1,-,TRBV5-6,TRBD2,CASSSRGTSYNEQFF,TGTGCCAGCAGCTCGCGGGGGACGTCCTACAATGAGCAGTTCTTC
TRBJ1-4,-,TRBV10-3,TRBD1,CAITPGQGQGTNEKLFF,TGTGCCATCACCCCGGGACAGGGTCAGGGAACTAATGAAAAACTGTTTTTT
TRBJ1-1,-,TRBV12-3/TRBV12-4,-,CASSFAENTEAFF,TGTGCCAGCAGTTTTGCGGAGAACACTGAAGCTTTCTTT
TRBJ2-7,few,TRBV29-1,TRBD2,CSVGTSGSYEQYF,TGCAGCGTTGGGACTAGCGGATCCTACGAGCAGTACTTC
TRBJ2-5,-,TRBV7-9,TRBD1,CASSPDRGETQYF,TGTGCCAGTTCCCCTGACAGGGGAGAGACCCAGTACTTC
TRBJ2-5,-,TRBV7-8,TRBD1,CASSPGQHQETQYF,TGTGCCAGCAGCCCGGGACAGCATCAAGAGACCCAGTACTTC
TRBJ1-2,-,TRBV3-1/TRBV3-2,-,CASSQGAFGYGYTF,TGTGCCAGCAGCCAGGGGGCGTTCGGCTATGGCTACACCTTC
TRBJ2-3,-,TRBV28,TRBD2,CASSPQGLAGGSTDTQYF,TGTGCCAGCAGTCCCCAAGGACTAGCGGGGGGAAGCACAGATACGCAGTATTTT
TRBJ1-3,-,TRBV19,-,CASSGTVDSGNTIYF,TGTGCCAGTAGCGGGACTGTGGACTCTGGAAACACCATATATTTT
TRBJ1-2,few,TRBV5-6,TRBD1,CASSPGQGARGYTF,TGTGCCAGCAGCCCCGGACAGGGGGCTCGGGGCTACACCTTC
TRBJ1-2,-,TRBV28,-,CASSPSDARVGNYGYTF,TGTGCCAGCAGTCCGTCAGACGCCAGGGTGGGAAACTATGGCTACACCTTC
TRBJ1-2,-,TRBV6-5,TRBD1,CALNRGGVHYGYTF,TGTGCCCTAAACAGGGGGGGGGTTCACTATGGCTACACCTTC
TRBJ2-7,-,TRBV6-6,TRBD1,CASSYRTGPYEQYF,TGTGCCAGCAGTTACAGGACAGGGCCCTACGAGCAGTACTTC
TRBJ1-2,-,TRBV5-4,TRBD1,CASSHGTVGGYTF,TGTGCCAGCAGCCATGGGACAGTTGGTGGCTACACCTTC
TRBJ2-1,-,TRBV5-1,TRBD2,CASSLRPGSGGAYNEQFF,TGCGCCAGCAGCTTGCGACCTGGTAGCGGGGGGGCCTACAATGAGCAGTTCTTC
TRBJ2-3,-,TRBV11-3,-,CASSLGGLASDTQYF,TGTGCCAGCAGCTTAGGAGGGCTAGCGTCAGATACGCAGTATTTT
TRBJ1-4,-,TRBV2,-,CASSRMGGPNEKLFF,TGTGCCAGCAGCCGGATGGGGGGGCCAAATGAAAAACTGTTTTTT
TRBJ1-2,-,TRBV7-3,TRBD1,CASSPDRGKRGYTF,TGTGCCAGCAGCCCAGACAGGGGAAAGCGTGGCTACACCTTC